This T cell receptor (beta chain) is drawn from a study of blood T cells in healthy people across ages. Study conclusions and caveats: Measured against age, TCR beta diversity per million T cells decreased in a roughly linear manner.

Trimming removed 3 bases from V and 2 bases from J; junction bases left unmatched: 6. CDR3 length: 15 residues. Germline lookup yields CDR1 MNHEY and CDR2 SMNVEV (reference sequence). The authors ran a second PCR of about 6 to 11 cycles using a sample-barcoded 5' primer and a J-beta primer mix. Every molecule of cDNA carried a tag from a template-switch adaptor with 12 random nucleotides. Each CDR3 protein is one row after TCRdb ran MiXCR on the 5' RACE reads. The sample holds roughly 570,000 distinct CDR3 sequences, roughly a quarter seen once. With regard to this clonotype: Antigen specificity is unknown.

The receptor comes from a woman in her seventies in good health. J is TRBJ1-2 and V is TRBV27; 7 positions match TRBD1. Sequenced material: blood. The CDR3 coding sequence is TGTGCCAGCAGTTTGCGTCCGGGACAGAACTATGGCTACACCTTC. Amino acid sequence: CASSLRPGQNYGYTF.